The present entry profiles one TCR beta chain with its context. These data originate in a study of T cell changes during pregnancy in multiple sclerosis. Measured with immunoSEQ multiplex PCR; TCRdb has only the in-frame clones, and not every one. The sample holds some 64,000 clones, about 90% seen once. The CDR3 totals 13 residues. Germline assignment: CDR1 SEHNR and CDR2 FQNEAQ (reference sequence). Between the trimmed V and J ends, which lost 3 bases and 8 bases, there was a span of 10 bases. Sample: peripheral blood, taken in the first trimester of pregnancy. The chain is built from TRBV7-9 and TRBJ1-4; no clear D gene. This receptor was identified in a female donor with multiple sclerosis, enrolled in a pregnancy study. This CDR3 reads CASSFGSWEKLFF. CDR3 nucleotides: TGTGCCAGCAGCTTCGGTTCGTGGGAAAAACTGTTTTTT.